The 29 T cell receptor beta chains in this list originate from one sample, sequenced in a study of blood T cell repertoires in COVID-19. Some clones are missing from TCRdb's copy, which holds only in-frame ones; the method was immunoSEQ multiplex PCR. This sample carries 65,000 to 80,000 clones, roughly 82% of them seen once, and the ten largest clones take roughly 10%. Input material: peripheral blood. These receptors were taken from a man aged 50-60 years with acute or convalescent COVID-19.

This clone was picked up one time. The chain has TRBV28 and TRBJ1-2, with 7 nucleotides matching TRBD1. CDR3 length: 13 residues. After removal of 5 bases from V and 7 bases from J, the junction contained 7 bases not matched to a gene. CDR1 is MDHEN and CDR2 is SYDVKM in the germline V gene. The CDR3 protein is CASSATGVGGYTF. The DNA for the CDR3 is TGTGCCAGCAGTGCCACAGGGGTAGGTGGCTACACCTTC.

The chain links TRBV19 to TRBJ1-3; D gene ambiguous. The V and J ends lost 6 bases and 0 bases respectively, with 6 bases between them. Germline CDR1 is LNHDA and CDR2 is SQIVND (reference sequence). The CDR3 contains 13 residues. The DNA of the CDR3 is TGTGCCAGTAGACTGAGCTCTGGAAACACCATATATTTT. Its translation is CASRLSSGNTIYF.

This chain connects TRBV5-4 to TRBJ2-1; D remains ambiguous. This CDR3 comprises 13 residues. The V end lost 4 bases, the J end lost 8 bases, and 13 bases lay between the germline ends. The germline V gene has CDR1 SGHNT and CDR2 YYREEE (reference sequence). CDR3 nucleotide sequence: TGTGCCAGCAGCCCAGACTTGGTTGATGAGCAGTTCTTC. It encodes CASSPDLVDEQFF.

A single count supports this clone. The chain has TRBV24-1 and TRBJ1-2, with TRBD1 matching 7 bases. Germline V CDR1 and CDR2: KGHDR, SFDVKD. The ends lost 4 bases at V and 8 bases at J; junction bases unmatched: 6. CDR3 length equals 13 residues. The DNA of the CDR3 is TGTGCCACCAGTGACAACAGGGGTGAGGGCTACACCTTC. Its protein product is CATSDNRGEGYTF.

The chain combines TRBV13 with TRBJ2-7; no firm D call. This CDR3 is 13 amino acids long. CDR1 and CDR2 from the germline V gene are PRHDT and FYEKMQ (reference sequence). V shed 2 bases and J shed 5 bases, with 10 bases lying between them. The CDR3 reads CASSLKQSHEQYF. For the CDR3, the DNA is TGTGCCAGCAGCTTAAAACAGTCCCACGAGCAGTACTTC. Combining the CDR3 with reference TRBV13 and TRBJ2-7 gives the whole variable domain AAGVIQSPRHLIKEKRETATLKCYPIPRHDTVYWYQQGPGQDPQFLISFYEKMQSDKGSIPDRFSAQQFSDYHSELNMSSLELGDSALYFCASSLKQSHEQYFGPGTRLTVT.

This rearrangement joins TRBV6-4 to TRBJ2-6; D perhaps matches TRBD2 (6 bases). The length of the CDR3 is 17 residues. V was shortened by 5 bases and J by 3 bases, with 17 bases between the two germline ends. Per germline, CDR1 MRHNA and CDR2 SNTAGT. The CDR3 DNA sequence: TGTGCCAGCAGTCCGGGTCAGGGACTTTTTGGGGCCAACGTCCTGACTTTC. Translation: CASSPGQGLFGANVLTF.

The chain combines TRBV4-1 with TRBJ2-1, with 10 bases identical to TRBD2. V shed 4 bases, J shed 0 bases, and the junction held 12 bases outside the gene matches. Germline V gives CDR1 MGHRA, CDR2 YSYEKL. The CDR3 runs 19 residues. The CDR3 sequence: CASSPRVAGGGSSYNEQFF. Here the CDR3 DNA reads TGCGCCAGCAGCCCCCGGGTAGCGGGAGGCGGTAGCTCCTACAATGAGCAGTTCTTC.

This rearrangement joins TRBV4-2 to TRBJ2-1; TRBD2 matches 12 bases. The CDR3 is made up of 16 amino acids. From germline, CDR1 is LGHNA and CDR2 YNFKEQ. Germline trimming cut 4 bases from V and 3 bases from J; bases unmatched to any gene: 4. CDR3 residues: CASSPLTSGGYNEQFF. The CDR3 DNA is TGTGCCAGCAGCCCTCTGACTAGCGGGGGCTACAATGAGCAGTTCTTC.

The rearrangement joins TRBV10-3 to TRBJ1-1, with D uncertain. The CDR3 is made up of 15 amino acids. Germline assignment: CDR1 ENHRY and CDR2 SYGVKD. V gave up 2 bases and J gave up 3 bases, with 13 bases separating them. The CDR3 reads CAISEPLGGHTEAFF. CDR3 coding DNA: TGTGCCATCAGTGAGCCTCTGGGAGGGCACACTGAAGCTTTCTTT.

The table lists this clone with a count of one. This chain joins TRBV28 and TRBJ1-5, with D tentatively TRBD1 (5 bases). Trimming cost V 6 bases and J 0 bases, with 18 bases left between them. This CDR3 is built from 17 residues. Germline V gene sequence: CDR1 MDHEN, CDR2 SYDVKM. CDR3 sequence reads: CASRPLKDNYSNQPQHF. CDR3 DNA sequence: TGTGCCAGCAGGCCCTTAAAGGACAATTATAGCAATCAGCCCCAGCATTTT.

V usage is TRBV28 and J usage is TRBJ1-1, with D unresolved. V was clipped by 3 bases and J by 5 bases, with 13 bases between them. This CDR3 has 14 residues. Germline loops: CDR1 MDHEN, CDR2 SYDVKM. The CDR3 loop reads CASSLGQTTTEAFF. In nucleotides, the CDR3 is TGTGCCAGCAGTTTGGGCCAAACGACGACTGAAGCTTTCTTT.

The chain carries TRBV6-5 and TRBJ1-5, with D perhaps matching TRBD1 (6 bases). CDR3 length: 15 residues. The germline gives CDR1 MNHEY, CDR2 SVGAGI. V was trimmed by 6 bases and J by 6 bases, leaving 18 bases between them. CDR3 DNA sequence: TGTGCCAGCAGGGGGGGGGACAATGGGGTTCAGCCCCAGCATTTT. Amino acids: CASRGGDNGVQPQHF.

This rearrangement joins TRBV7-9 to TRBJ2-1, with 8 bases aligning to TRBD2. V lost 6 bases and J lost 7; bases outside the gene matches: 8. This CDR3 region has 14 residues. Germline-derived CDR1 and CDR2 are SEHNR and FQNEAQ (reference sequence). The CDR3 nucleotides are TGTGCCAGCAGTAGTAGCGGGGCGGGAAATGAGCAGTTCTTC. Protein product: CASSSSGAGNEQFF. The variable domain in full, completed from reference TRBV7-9 and TRBJ2-1, reads DTGVSQNPRHKITKRGQNVTFRCDPISEHNRLYWYRQTLGQGPEFLTYFQNEAQLEKSRLLSDRFSAERPKGSFSTLEIQRTEQGDSAMYLCASSSSGAGNEQFFGPGTRLTVL.

A remark on this clone: At one boundary the junction diverges from the germline segment, which might be a read error. The chain has TRBV19 and TRBJ2-4; possible D gene TRBD1, 5 bases. The germline CDR1 and CDR2 sequences are LNHDA and SQIVND (reference sequence). The CDR3 loop spans 12 amino acids. The CDR3 DNA follows: TGTGCCAGTAGTATAGATCGCAACAGGTTGGACTTC. Protein product: CASSIDRNRLDF.

The chain uses TRBV20-1 and TRBJ2-1; unclear D gene. The CDR3 extends over 10 amino acids. Trimming took 6 bases from V and 8 from J, leaving 8 bases between them. CDR1 is DFQATT and CDR2 is SNEGSKA in the germline V gene (reference sequence). The CDR3 loop is CSARSDEQFF. In DNA form, the CDR3 reads TGCAGTGCCCGGAGCGATGAGCAGTTCTTC.

CDR3 in amino acids: CASSPPGQGVYEQYF. The CDR3 DNA reads as TGTGCCAGCTCACCACCTGGGCAGGGGGTTTACGAGCAGTACTTC. The chain employs TRBV18 and TRBJ2-7; the match to TRBD1 covers 7 bases. CDR3 length: 15 residues. The J segment lost 4 bases and the V segment lost 0 bases, leaving 6 bases of the junction unmatched. CDR1 KGHSH and CDR2 LQKENI come from the germline V gene.

The chain joins TRBV19 to TRBJ1-6; a possible D gene is TRBD1 (5 bases). There are 17 residues in the CDR3. V lost 5 bases and J 6 bases, leaving 20 bases between the germline ends. Germline loops: CDR1 LNHDA, CDR2 SQIVND (reference sequence). Here the CDR3 reads CASSPNRQFYSNSPLHF. The CDR3 DNA follows: TGTGCCAGTAGTCCAAACCGACAGTTTTATAGTAATTCACCCCTCCACTTT.

The CDR3 sequence: CASSYDPSGETYEQYF. For the CDR3, the DNA is TGTGCCAGCAGTTACGATCCTAGCGGGGAAACCTACGAGCAGTACTTC. The chain employs TRBV6-6 and TRBJ2-7, with 9 bases matching TRBD2. The V gene's germline CDR1 is MNHNY and CDR2 SVGAGI (reference sequence). J lost 2 bases, V lost 2 bases, and 7 bases had no gene match. CDR3 length: 16 amino acids.

The sample holds a few counts of this clone. The chain carries TRBV28 and TRBJ1-6; D gene ambiguous. V lost 5 bases and J lost 5, with 13 bases in between. The germline CDR1 and CDR2 sequences are MDHEN and SYDVKM. The CDR3 runs to 15 residues. This chain's CDR3 is CASSPRGTNNSPLHF. CDR3 in DNA: TGTGCCAGCAGTCCACGGGGAACCAATAATTCACCCCTCCACTTT.

V and J are TRBV5-1 and TRBJ1-1; 7 bases align to TRBD1. Germline V gene data show CDR1 as SGHRS and CDR2 as YFSETQ. V lost 9 bases, J lost 3 bases, and 14 bases stayed unmatched. The CDR3 extends over 15 amino acids. The CDR3 DNA reads TGCGCCACCCGGACAGGAGACAACTCATACACTGAAGCTTTCTTT. It translates to CATRTGDNSYTEAFF.

This chain joins TRBV19 and TRBJ1-1, with TRBD1 matching 7 bases. The ends lost 1 base at V and 2 bases at J; junction bases unmatched: 10. The CDR3 runs to 17 residues. Germline CDR1 and CDR2: LNHDA and SQIVND (reference sequence). As DNA, the CDR3 is TGTGCCAGTAGTATAGGGAGACAGGGTCAGGGTAACACTGAAGCTTTCTTT. Translating it yields CASSIGRQGQGNTEAFF.

J is TRBJ2-1 and V is TRBV5-4, with a tentative D call TRBD2 (6 bases). The CDR3 has 14 residues. Germline CDR1 is SGHNT and CDR2 is YYREEE (reference sequence). The V and J ends lost 0 bases and 7 bases respectively, with 11 bases between them. The CDR3 DNA is TGTGCCAGCAGCTTGGGACTAGAAACGAATGAGCAGTTCTTC. As protein: CASSLGLETNEQFF.

The chain recombines TRBV18 with TRBJ2-5; TRBD2 might be the D (6 bases). V lost 4 bases to trimming and J lost 5 bases, with 17 bases between them. Germline V gene data show CDR1 as KGHSH and CDR2 as LQKENI. This CDR3 spans 15 amino acids. CDR3 bases: TGTGCCAGCTCACTCGACACGGGAGAGTTTGAGACCCAGTACTTC. Translated: CASSLDTGEFETQYF.

The rearrangement links TRBV20-1 to TRBJ2-1; 11 nucleotides match TRBD2. Germline CDR1 is DFQATT and CDR2 is SNEGSKA (reference sequence). The CDR3 is made up of 15 amino acids. Trimming took 3 bases from V and 9 from J; bases not matched to a gene: 10. CDR3 nucleotides: TGCAGTGCTAGTCGGCGTAGCGGGAGGGTTGGTGAGCAGTTCTTC. It codes for CSASRRSGRVGEQFF.

The rearrangement uses TRBV28 and TRBJ1-6, with no clear D. V shed 5 bases and J shed 13 bases, with 15 bases lying between them. The CDR3 totals 13 residues. Germline loops: CDR1 MDHEN, CDR2 SYDVKM. The CDR3 DNA sequence: TGTGCCAGCAGTCTTCAGTCCACAGAGCCCCTCCACTTT. Translation gives CASSLQSTEPLHF.

The chain is built from TRBV7-9 and TRBJ1-6; D gene ambiguous. Trimming took 6 bases from V and 7 from J, leaving 16 bases between them. CDR3 length equals 15 residues. Germline V gene lookup returns CDR1 SEHNR and CDR2 FQNEAQ (reference sequence). Here the CDR3 DNA reads TGTGCCAGCAGAGACCCCCGGACTCTAAATTCACCCCTCCACTTT. This encodes CASRDPRTLNSPLHF. The complete variable domain, with remaining parts taken from reference TRBV7-9 and TRBJ1-6, reads DTGVSQNPRHKITKRGQNVTFRCDPISEHNRLYWYRQTLGQGPEFLTYFQNEAQLEKSRLLSDRFSAERPKGSFSTLEIQRTEQGDSAMYLCASRDPRTLNSPLHFGNGTRLTVT.

This chain connects TRBV5-1 to TRBJ1-1; D is unclear. CDR1 and CDR2 from the germline V gene are SGHRS and YFSETQ. Trimming removed 2 bases at V and 0 bases at J, with 8 bases between. CDR3 length: 14 amino acids. The CDR3 bases are TGCGCCAGCAGCTTCTCCCCGTTGAACACTGAAGCTTTCTTT. It encodes CASSFSPLNTEAFF.

The rearrangement joins TRBV2 to TRBJ2-3; 10 bases align to TRBD1. Germline lookup yields CDR1 SNHLY and CDR2 FYNNEI. The CDR3 spans 14 residues. The J segment lost 6 bases and the V segment lost 5 bases, leaving 5 bases of the junction unmatched. DNA for the CDR3: TGTGCCAGCAGTTTAGGACAGGGGGTGGATACGCAGTATTTT. Translated: CASSLGQGVDTQYF.

The chain links TRBV23-1 to TRBJ2-1; a weak D match, TRBD2 (6 bases). TRBV23-1 is given ORF status, its function remaining uncertain. V was shortened by 3 bases and J by 5 bases, with 26 bases between the two germline ends. This CDR3 is 19 amino acids long. In DNA form, the CDR3 reads TGCGCCAGCAGTCACCTTACTCCGACTAGATCCCTACCTGACAATGAGCAGTTCTTC. Its protein product is CASSHLTPTRSLPDNEQFF.